This TCR beta chain is from a study of OX40 agonist ivuxolimab in advanced cancers. Study-wide background: Given to patients was ivuxolimab, an agonistic anti-OX40 (CD134) antibody.

Only in-frame clones appear in the TCRdb table, and some are missing; sequencing was by immunoSEQ multiplex PCR. This table holds fewer than 45,000 clones, approximately 91% found once. This CDR3 has 14 residues. V was clipped by 7 bases and J by 4 bases, with 16 bases between them. CDR1 and CDR2 (germline): LNHDA, SQIVND (reference sequence). This clonotype was sampled from an adult with an advanced solid tumor such as melanoma, head and neck, liver or kidney cancer. The material sequenced was CD4+ or CD8+ T cells sorted from blood, taken in a trial of the OX40 agonist ivuxolimab. The V call is TRBV19, the J call TRBJ1-1; possibly TRBD1 for D (5 bases). CDR3 nucleotide sequence: TGTGCCAGTAAGACGAGGGAGGGGTCCACTGAAGCTTTCTTT. It is translated as CASKTREGSTEAFF.